Shown below are 32 T cell receptor beta chains from a single sample sequenced in a study of blood T cell repertoires in COVID-19. The data were produced by immunoSEQ multiplex PCR, yet TCRdb's version contains in-frame clones alone and is incomplete. The table shows some 220,000 clones, with roughly nine tenths occurring only once. The sequencing input was PBMCs or T cells enriched from blood (not recorded which). These receptors all stem from a woman between 45 and 60 years old in a cohort exposed to, infected with or recovered from COVID-19 (not recorded which).

This chain links TRBV18 with TRBJ1-4; D perhaps matches TRBD1 (5 bases). Germline V gene sequence: CDR1 KGHSH, CDR2 LQKENI. Trimming took 2 bases from V and 10 from J, leaving 17 bases between them. This CDR3 contains 15 residues. The CDR3 nucleotides read TGTGCCAGCTCACCATACAGGTCGCACTCAGGAAAACTGTTTTTT. Translated, it gives CASSPYRSHSGKLFF.

This clone appeared a single time. The V and J genes are TRBV28 and TRBJ1-5; D remains ambiguous. The CDR3 extends over 15 amino acids. Trimming took off 2 bases at V and 5 bases at J, with 13 bases between the two ends. Germline V lookup: CDR1 MDHEN, CDR2 SYDVKM. The CDR3 loop reads CASSLPGVGDQPQHF. CDR3 nucleotides: TGTGCCAGCAGTTTACCGGGAGTCGGAGATCAGCCCCAGCATTTT.

The chain recombines TRBV9 with TRBJ1-5, with D unclear. CDR1 and CDR2 (germline): SGDLS, YYNGEE. This CDR3 comprises 13 residues. With 0 bases removed from V and 4 bases from J, the gap between germline ends came to 5 bases. The CDR3 DNA reads TGTGCCAGCAGCGTAGACCAGAATCAGCCCCAGCATTTT. As protein: CASSVDQNQPQHF.

This clone was seen just once. The V gene is TRBV2, the J gene TRBJ1-2; 8 bases are shared with TRBD1. Germline V gene data show CDR1 as SNHLY and CDR2 as FYNNEI. After removal of 3 bases from V and 4 bases from J, the junction contained 7 bases not matched to a gene. CDR3 length: 15 amino acids. CDR3 sequence: CASSESGRGLYGYTF. DNA for the CDR3: TGTGCCAGCAGTGAGTCGGGCAGGGGGCTCTATGGCTACACCTTC.

In this sample, this clone turned up a few times. The rearrangement links TRBV4-1 to TRBJ1-5; D ambiguous. V lost 0 bases and J 2 bases, leaving 8 bases between the germline ends. From germline, CDR1 is MGHRA and CDR2 YSYEKL. This CDR3 is 15 amino acids long. Here the CDR3 reads CASSQEFAGNQPQHF. Here the CDR3 DNA reads TGCGCCAGCAGCCAAGAGTTCGCAGGCAATCAGCCCCAGCATTTT.

This clone was seen only a few times. The CDR3 region has the DNA TGCGCCAGCAGCCCCCAGGGGGGTAACACCGGGGAGCTGTTTTTT. Translated, it gives CASSPQGGNTGELFF. V is TRBV5-1 and J is TRBJ2-2, with D possibly TRBD1 on 7 matching bases. Deletions cut 4 bases from V and 2 bases from J, with 12 bases between. The germline CDR1 and CDR2 sequences are SGHRS and YFSETQ. This CDR3 is built from 15 residues.

The V and J genes are TRBV5-4 and TRBJ2-2; 9 bases are a match to TRBD2. The CDR3 has 16 amino acids. With V trimmed by 2 bases and J by 1 base, 3 bases remained unmatched. Germline V gene sequence: CDR1 SGHNT, CDR2 YYREEE (reference sequence). In nucleotides, the CDR3 is TGTGCCAGCAGCTTTATTAGCGGGGGGAACACCGGGGAGCTGTTTTTT. As protein: CASSFISGGNTGELFF.

This chain uses TRBV29-1 with TRBJ2-1; 12 bases match TRBD1. The CDR3 is 16 amino acids. Losses at the gene ends were 6 bases for V and 4 bases for J; bases not matched to a gene: 10. Looked up from germline, CDR1 is SQVTM and CDR2 is ANQGSEA. CDR3: CSVVGQGAEIYNEQFF. In DNA form, the CDR3 reads TGCAGCGTGGTGGGACAGGGGGCCGAAATTTACAATGAGCAGTTCTTC.

The rearrangement links TRBV11-3 to TRBJ1-2; 7 bases align to TRBD1. Germline V gene sequence: CDR1 SGHNT, CDR2 YENEEA. V was clipped by 5 bases and J by 4 bases; unmatched bases: 19. The CDR3 loop spans 18 amino acids. CDR3 in DNA: TGTGCCAGCAGCCCGCGGGACAGAACGACGAAACTCTCCTATGGCTACACCTTC. Protein product: CASSPRDRTTKLSYGYTF.

The chain couples TRBV5-6 to TRBJ2-5, with 12 bases that match TRBD2. Germline CDR1 SGHDT, CDR2 YYEEEE. With V trimmed by 4 bases and J by 1 base, 2 bases remained unmatched. There are 15 residues in the CDR3. This CDR3 reads CASSVLAGGQETQYF. DNA for the CDR3: TGTGCCAGCAGCGTACTAGCGGGGGGCCAAGAGACCCAGTACTTC. The complete variable domain, with remaining parts taken from reference TRBV5-6 and TRBJ2-5, reads DAGVTQSPTHLIKTRGQQVTLRCSPKSGHDTVSWYQQALGQGPQFIFQYYEEEERQRGNFPDRFSGHQFPNYSSELNVNALLLGDSALYLCASSVLAGGQETQYFGPGTRLLVL.

The CDR3 is CASSPGGTLEKLFF. CDR3 bases: TGTGCCAGCAGCCCAGGGGGGACGCTTGAAAAACTGTTTTTT. This chain links TRBV9 with TRBJ1-4; 7 bases are a match to TRBD1. This CDR3 is 14 amino acids long. Trimming took 4 bases from V and 7 from J; bases not matched to a gene: 7. Germline-derived CDR1 and CDR2 are SGDLS and YYNGEE.

This rearrangement joins TRBV11-2 to TRBJ1-3, with D perhaps TRBD1 (5 bases). The CDR3 is 15 residues long. The ends were cut back, 4 bases at V and 0 bases at J, with 10 bases in the middle. Germline V gives CDR1 SGHAT, CDR2 FQNNGV. As DNA, the CDR3 is TGTGCCAGCAGCTCGGGACTACGCTCTGGAAACACCATATATTTT. Protein product: CASSSGLRSGNTIYF. Looking up the rest from reference TRBV11-2 and TRBJ1-3 gives the full variable domain: EAGVAQSPRYKIIEKRQSVAFWCNPISGHATLYWYQQILGQGPKLLIQFQNNGVVDDSQLPKDRFSAERLKGVDSTLKIQPAKLEDSAVYLCASSSGLRSGNTIYFGEGSWLTVV.

The chain joins TRBV6-2 or TRBV6-3 to TRBJ2-7, with D uncertain. The CDR3 length is 13 residues. Per the germline V gene, CDR1 is MNHEY and CDR2 is SVGEGT. V gave up 2 bases and J gave up 5 bases, with 10 bases separating them. The CDR3 DNA sequence: TGTGCCAGCAGTTACGGGCCGGTGCACGAGCAGTACTTC. Protein: CASSYGPVHEQYF.

The rearrangement uses TRBV3-1 (or the pseudogene TRBV3-2) and TRBJ2-7; TRBD1 agrees at 9 bases. The germline gives CDR1 LGHDT, CDR2 YNNKEL (reference sequence). Germline trimming cut 6 bases from V and 4 bases from J; bases unmatched to any gene: 4. The CDR3 consists of 13 residues. Written as DNA, the CDR3 is TGTGCCAGCAGGGGGACAGGGTTATACGAGCAGTACTTC. Residues: CASRGTGLYEQYF.

V is TRBV11-2 and J is TRBJ1-5; TRBD1 aligns across 7 bases. Germline CDR1 and CDR2: SGHAT and FQNNGV. The CDR3 runs to 14 residues. J lost 2 bases, V lost 5 bases, and 3 bases had no gene match. The CDR3 is CASSRTGGNQPQHF. The DNA of the CDR3 is TGTGCCAGCAGCCGTACAGGGGGCAATCAGCCCCAGCATTTT.

A single count supports this clone. The V and J genes are TRBV10-3 and TRBJ1-1, with TRBD1 matching over 8 bases. The CDR3 is 15 amino acids. The V segment lost 3 bases and the J segment 4 bases; nucleotides outside the gene matches: 7. The germline CDR1 and CDR2 sequences are ENHRY and SYGVKD. CDR3 region: CAISEIDTGGTEAFF. For the CDR3, the DNA is TGTGCCATCAGTGAAATCGACACAGGGGGCACTGAAGCTTTCTTT.

The chain employs TRBV3-1 (or the pseudogene TRBV3-2) and TRBJ2-7, with TRBD1 matching 12 bases. The CDR3 loop spans 23 amino acids. The germline CDR1 and CDR2 sequences are LGHDT and YNNKEL (reference sequence). J was trimmed by 5 bases and V by 1 base; bases with no gene match: 27. The CDR3 nucleotides are TGTGCCAGCAGCCAAGTTCGTCTATCTGGGGGACAGGGGGCGCGTCCTACTTTGAACGAGCAGTACTTC. It codes for CASSQVRLSGGQGARPTLNEQYF.

The chain employs TRBV7-9 and TRBJ2-5, with 11 nucleotides matching TRBD2. Losses at the gene ends were 5 bases for V and 1 base for J; bases not matched to a gene: 12. The CDR3 consists of 18 residues. The germline gives CDR1 SEHNR, CDR2 FQNEAQ (reference sequence). The DNA of the CDR3 is TGTGCCAGCAGCCCATGGGGACTAGCGGACGTGACCCAAGAGACCCAGTACTTC. This encodes CASSPWGLADVTQETQYF.

The chain uses TRBV10-1 and TRBJ2-7; 7 bases are a match to TRBD1. CDR3 size: 15 residues. Germline CDR1 is WNHNN and CDR2 is SYGVQD (reference sequence). V gave up 7 bases and J gave up 1 base; unmatched junction bases: 10. The CDR3: CASKFRDRLSYEQYF. CDR3 in DNA: TGCGCCAGCAAATTCCGGGACAGACTTTCCTACGAGCAGTACTTC.

The chain employs TRBV7-9 and TRBJ1-2, with 7 bases identical to TRBD1. From germline, CDR1 is SEHNR and CDR2 FQNEAQ (reference sequence). V lost 3 bases, J lost 2 bases, and 9 bases stayed unmatched. CDR3 size: 16 residues. The CDR3 DNA sequence: TGTGCCAGCAGCTTTAGTACAGGGGTCGGAAACTATGGCTACACCTTC. Translated: CASSFSTGVGNYGYTF. The full variable domain, completed using reference TRBV7-9 and TRBJ1-2, is DTGVSQNPRHKITKRGQNVTFRCDPISEHNRLYWYRQTLGQGPEFLTYFQNEAQLEKSRLLSDRFSAERPKGSFSTLEIQRTEQGDSAMYLCASSFSTGVGNYGYTFGSGTRLTVV.

A few counts support this clone. The rearrangement uses TRBV18 and TRBJ1-1; D is possibly TRBD1 (6 bases). Looked up from germline, CDR1 is KGHSH and CDR2 is LQKENI. V was cut by 1 base and J by 8 bases, with 11 bases left in between. This CDR3 is 13 amino acids long. CDR3 coding DNA: TGTGCCAGCTCACCACGGGACACTAAAGAAGCTTTCTTT. Amino acids: CASSPRDTKEAFF.

J is TRBJ1-5 and V is TRBV6-1; no firm D call. This CDR3 has 14 amino acids. Trimming removed 0 bases from V and 4 bases from J, with 7 bases in between. The germline V gene has CDR1 MNHNS and CDR2 SASEGT. The CDR3: CASSEASGNQPQHF. The CDR3 DNA is TGTGCCAGCAGTGAAGCCTCGGGGAATCAGCCCCAGCATTTT.

The V call is TRBV19, the J call TRBJ1-4, with 9 bases identical to TRBD1. V lost 6 bases to trimming and J lost 8 bases; unmatched junction nucleotides: 10. The CDR3 extends over 15 amino acids. The V gene's germline CDR1 is LNHDA and CDR2 SQIVND (reference sequence). This CDR3 reads CASSNHDRGSEKLFF. CDR3 DNA: TGTGCCAGTAGCAATCACGACAGGGGGAGCGAAAAACTGTTTTTT.

The rearrangement joins TRBV6-5 to TRBJ1-3; D not certain. Germline V gives CDR1 MNHEY, CDR2 SVGAGI. The germline V and J ends were trimmed by 6 bases and 8 bases, with 8 bases remaining between them. This CDR3 spans 11 amino acids. The CDR3 reads CASSQYDTIYF. The CDR3 DNA follows: TGTGCCAGCAGCCAGTATGACACCATATATTTT.

This chain uses TRBV4-3 with TRBJ1-4; D call uncertain. Germline-derived CDR1 and CDR2 are LGHNA and YSLEER. This CDR3 is built from 16 residues. Trimming took off 1 base at V and 5 bases at J, with 14 bases between the two ends. CDR3 sequence: CASSQALTTENEKLFF. Here the CDR3 DNA reads TGCGCCAGCAGCCAAGCGTTGACAACAGAAAATGAAAAACTGTTTTTT.

The genes are TRBV2 and TRBJ1-5; D is ambiguous. The germline gives CDR1 SNHLY, CDR2 FYNNEI. The CDR3 consists of 15 residues. Trimming stripped 5 bases from V and 4 bases from J, with 15 bases between. The CDR3: CASSTMTSWNQPQHF. The CDR3 nucleotides read TGTGCCAGCAGTACCATGACAAGCTGGAATCAGCCCCAGCATTTT.

The chain carries TRBV10-2 and TRBJ2-1; possible D gene TRBD2, 5 bases. Germline V gene data show CDR1 as WSHSY and CDR2 as SAAADI. CDR3 size: 15 residues. Trimming shortened V by 4 bases and J by 8 bases, and 18 bases separated the two germline ends. The CDR3 DNA follows: TGCGCCAGCAGTGGTTTGCGGGTCAGCCTCGATGAGCAGTTCTTC. Translation gives CASSGLRVSLDEQFF.

The chain uses TRBV19 and TRBJ1-5; 8 nucleotides agree with TRBD1. The V gene end was trimmed by 7 bases and the J gene end by 0 bases; junction bases not matched to a gene: 14. Per the germline V gene, CDR1 is LNHDA and CDR2 is SQIVND (reference sequence). CDR3 length: 18 amino acids. CDR3 nucleotides: TGTGCCAGTACTTCCCGACAGGGGTTCTTAATTAGCAATCAGCCCCAGCATTTT. It codes for CASTSRQGFLISNQPQHF.

The rearrangement links TRBV4-1 to TRBJ1-6; 9 nucleotides match TRBD1. This CDR3 has 15 residues. J was trimmed by 10 bases and V by 4 bases; bases with no gene match: 8. Germline V lookup: CDR1 MGHRA, CDR2 YSYEKL. CDR3 in DNA: TGCGCCAGCAGCCTTGCGGGACAGGGTGAGTCACCCCTCCACTTT. Its protein is CASSLAGQGESPLHF.

This chain uses TRBV7-6 with TRBJ2-3; 10 bases are shared with TRBD2. Germline CDR1 is SGHVS and CDR2 is FNYEAQ. Unmatched junction bases numbered 7, after V lost 4 bases and J lost 3 bases. The length of the CDR3 is 16 residues. CDR3 sequence reads: CASSSQSSGGTDTQYF. CDR3 in DNA: TGTGCCAGCAGCTCCCAGTCTAGCGGGGGAACAGATACGCAGTATTTT.

This clone was recorded only once. The V and J genes are TRBV6-5 and TRBJ1-4; D perhaps matches TRBD1 (5 bases). CDR1 is MNHEY and CDR2 is SVGAGI in the germline V gene. With 4 bases removed from V and 7 bases from J, the gap between germline ends came to 10 bases. The length of the CDR3 is 13 residues. This chain's CDR3 is CASSFGGSEKLFF. CDR3 DNA: TGTGCCAGCAGTTTCGGGGGGAGTGAAAAACTGTTTTTT.

This clone was detected once. The chain recombines TRBV27 with TRBJ2-1; 8 positions match TRBD1. The CDR3 is 13 residues long. V was clipped by 5 bases and J by 6 bases; unmatched bases: 3. The germline V gene has CDR1 MNHEY and CDR2 SMNVEV (reference sequence). The DNA for the CDR3 is TGTGCCAGCAGTCCCGGGACAGGCAATGAGCAGTTCTTC. Protein product: CASSPGTGNEQFF.